These T cell receptor beta chains were read from a single sample in a study of PD-1 blockade in classical Hodgkin lymphoma. Clones were sequenced by immunoSEQ multiplex PCR, and TCRdb holds only the in-frame ones, with some missing. In the table there are 25,000 to 30,000 clones, 83% of which are singletons. Here the sequenced sample was peripheral blood mononuclear cells (PBMCs), taken before the second cycle of nivolumab. The receptor set was obtained from a human donor with classical Hodgkin lymphoma. Each CDR3 is given with its conserved first and last residue. Fields, in order: V gene, J gene, D gene, clone size, CDR3 DNA, CDR3 protein. A D gene is named only where the DNA matches it firmly. The size field is filled for only some rows; it gives once, few, many or a size class.

>TRBV28|TRBJ2-1|TRBD2|NA
TGTGCCAGCAGTCCCCTCCCCCTAGCGGAGATATTAATTGAGCAGTTCTTC
CASSPLPLAEILIEQFF
>TRBV19|TRBJ2-1|NA|NA
TGTGCCAGTAGTGATAGTTTAAATGAGCAGTTCTTC
CASSDSLNEQFF
>TRBV6-7|TRBJ1-2|TRBD1|NA
TGTGCCAGCAGTACCCGGACAGGGGGCTGCTATGGCTACACCTTC
CASSTRTGGCYGYTF
>TRBV7-9|TRBJ2-3|NA|NA
TGTGCCAGCAGCTTAGGAGGGACCTCAAAAGATACGCAGTATTTT
CASSLGGTSKDTQYF
>TRBV6-1|TRBJ1-1|NA|NA
TGTGCCAGCAGTGAAATGGGCGGGTCAGGAGAAGCTTTCTTT
CASSEMGGSGEAFF
>TRBV25-1|TRBJ2-7|TRBD1|NA
TGTGCCAGCAGTGAAGGGGTGACAGGGGTCTACGAGCAGTACTTC
CASSEGVTGVYEQYF
>TRBV7-2|TRBJ2-7|NA|NA
TGTGCCAGCAGCTTAAGTAGCTACGAGCAGTACTTC
CASSLSSYEQYF
>TRBV7-9|TRBJ1-2|NA|NA
TGTGCCAGCAGCTTACCCCCGGTAGCTTTCTATGGCTACACCTTC
CASSLPPVAFYGYTF
>TRBV10-3|TRBJ1-2|NA|once
TGTGCCATCAGTGAGTCGTTTGCGGCAGGGACTAACTATGGCTACACCTTC
CAISESFAAGTNYGYTF
>TRBV7-9|TRBJ1-4|NA|NA
TGTGCCAGCAGCTTAGCCGCTGGGACCGGAGAAAAACTGTTTTTT
CASSLAAGTGEKLFF
>TRBV11-2|TRBJ1-3|NA|NA
TGTGCCAGCAGCTTAGTAGGGGTTGGGAGGAACACCATATATTTT
CASSLVGVGRNTIYF
>TRBV9|TRBJ2-3|NA|NA
TGTGCCAGCAGCGTAGGAGGGGCAGATACGCAGTATTTT
CASSVGGADTQYF
>TRBV12-5|TRBJ2-5|NA|NA
TGTGCTAGTGGCCCGGGACTCCTACCCGTGGAGACCCAGTACTTC
CASGPGLLPVETQYF
>TRBV5-1|TRBJ2-5|TRBD1|medium-sized
TGCGCCAGCATGGGGACAGGGGGAGAGACCCAGTACTTC
CASMGTGGETQYF
>TRBV30|TRBJ2-7|NA|NA
TGTGCCTTGGGGCCGGGGAGCTACGAGCAGTACTTC
CALGPGSYEQYF
>TRBV6-4|TRBJ2-1|TRBD2|NA
TGTGCCAGCAGTGATCTAGCGGGGGATTACAATGAGCAGTTCTTC
CASSDLAGDYNEQFF
>TRBV30|TRBJ1-1|NA|few
TGTGCCTGGATTCAGGGTGGAAACACTGAAGCTTTCTTT
CAWIQGGNTEAFF
>TRBV28|TRBJ1-2|NA|NA
TGTGCCAGCAGTTTAAAGTTCTTCTATGGCTACACCTTC
CASSLKFFYGYTF
>TRBV7-6|TRBJ2-1|TRBD2|NA
TGTGCCAGCAGCTTAGGGACTAGCGGGGGCTCTAGCTCCTACAATGAGCAGTTCTTC
CASSLGTSGGSSSYNEQFF
>TRBV19|TRBJ2-2|TRBD1|NA
TGTGCCAGTAGTATGGACAGGGGCACCGGGGAGCTGTTTTTT
CASSMDRGTGELFF
>TRBV5-1|TRBJ1-2|NA|NA
TGCGCCAGCAGCTTGTTTCCTAGAAAGGACAGAGACTATGGCTACACCTTC
CASSLFPRKDRDYGYTF
>TRBV27|TRBJ1-6|TRBD1|NA
TGTGCCAGCAGTCCCGGGACAGGGGGGTCCTATAATTCACCCCTCCACTTT
CASSPGTGGSYNSPLHF
>TRBV4-1|TRBJ2-1|TRBD1|NA
TGCGCCAGCAGCCAGGGACAGGGGACCTACAATGAGCAGTTCTTC
CASSQGQGTYNEQFF
>TRBV6-5|TRBJ1-1|NA|few
TGTGCCAGCAGCCGGGACACTGAAGCTTTCTTT
CASSRDTEAFF
>TRBV12-5|TRBJ2-3|NA|NA
TGTGCTAGTGGTACCGGGGATACGCAGTATTTT
CASGTGDTQYF
>TRBV18|TRBJ2-5|NA|NA
TGTGCCAGCTCACCTCTGCAAGAGACCCAGTACTTC
CASSPLQETQYF
>TRBV11-1|TRBJ2-7|TRBD2|NA
TGTGCCAGCAGCTTTGGCGGGAGGGCCGCCTACGAGCAGTACTTC
CASSFGGRAAYEQYF
>TRBV27|TRBJ1-1|NA|once
TGTGCCAGCAGTTTAACTTCCTCACTTGGCACTGAAGCTTTCTTT
CASSLTSSLGTEAFF
>TRBV7-6|TRBJ2-5|NA|NA
TGTGCCAGCAGCTCGGGACGGTCGTACCAAGAGACCCAGTACTTC
CASSSGRSYQETQYF
>TRBV15|TRBJ1-4|NA|NA
TGTGCCACCAGCAGAGGATTTCTGAATGAAAAACTGTTTTTT
CATSRGFLNEKLFF
>TRBV11-3|TRBJ1-1|NA|NA
TGTGCCAGCAGCACCCCCCGGAACGAAATGAGCACTGAAGCTTTCTTT
CASSTPRNEMSTEAFF
>TRBV6-4|TRBJ2-6|NA|NA
TGTGCCAGCAGTGACGACAACTCTGGGGCCAACGTCCTGACTTTC
CASSDDNSGANVLTF
>TRBV4-1|TRBJ1-4|TRBD1|NA
TGCGCCAGCAGCCCGTCCGGCGGGACAGGGATTAGAAAACTGTTTTTT
CASSPSGGTGIRKLFF
>TRBV7-2|TRBJ2-7|TRBD2|once
TGTGCCAGCATTCTAGCGGGAGGGCGGGGCCACGAGCAGTACTTC
CASILAGGRGHEQYF
>TRBV19|TRBJ2-3|TRBD1|NA
TGTGCCAGTAGTGGGGGACAGGGGACGAGCACAGATACGCAGTATTTT
CASSGGQGTSTDTQYF
>TRBV4-3|TRBJ2-7|NA|NA
TGCGCCAGCAGCCAAGTACAGGGCTCCTACGAGCAGTACTTC
CASSQVQGSYEQYF
>TRBV9|TRBJ1-2|NA|NA
TGTGCCAGCAGCGTAGGTGTCGGCAGCGACTATGGCTACACCTTC
CASSVGVGSDYGYTF
>TRBV6-6|TRBJ1-1|TRBD1|NA
TGTGCCAGCAGTTACTCGGGACAGGGTTACCAAGCTTTCTTT
CASSYSGQGYQAFF
>TRBV9|TRBJ2-3|TRBD2|few
TGTGCCAGCAGCGTTGGCATTAGCGGGGGCACAGATACGCAGTATTTT
CASSVGISGGTDTQYF
>TRBV6-5|TRBJ1-1|NA|few
TGTGCCAGCACCGAGACCACTGAAGCTTTCTTT
CASTETTEAFF
>TRBV7-2|TRBJ1-2|NA|NA
TGTGCCAGCAGCTCTCCCGGATGGGCCAGGAGGAACTATGGCTACACCTTC
CASSSPGWARRNYGYTF
>TRBV6-1|TRBJ2-1|NA|NA
TGTGCCAGCAGTGAAGGTGGAGTTGAGCAGTTCTTC
CASSEGGVEQFF
>TRBV2|TRBJ2-1|TRBD2|NA
TGTGCCAGCAGTGAACCCGAAGGGACTAGCGGGAGTTATGAGCAGTTCTTC
CASSEPEGTSGSYEQFF